A selection of T cell receptor beta chains follows, all from one sample in a study of T cell responses to AZD1222 COVID-19 vaccine. Data came from immunoSEQ multiplex PCR; TCRdb stores just in-frame clones and leaves some out. Among around 110,000 clones, roughly nine tenths were seen once, and the ten largest hold around 1.5%. Material: peripheral blood, obtained 28 days after the second AZD1222 dose. Receptors were obtained from an adult who received the AZD1222 COVID-19 vaccine. The CDR3 runs from the conserved cysteine through the conserved F or W. The D gene is left open where the match is weak. Size is omitted from some rows. Given values are once, few, many or a class for expanded clones.

TGTGCCAGCAGCCACGATGTGGGTCAGCCCCAGCATTTT	CASSHDVGQPQHF	.	.	TRBV3-1/TRBV3-2	TRBJ1-5
TGTGCCAGCAGCAAACACCCCCCAGACTTGAACACTGAAGCTTTCTTT	CASSKHPPDLNTEAFF	.	.	TRBV28	TRBJ1-1
TGTGCCAGCAGCTTAGACAGGGGGAAAGAAAAACTGTTTTTT	CASSLDRGKEKLFF	once	TRBD1	TRBV5-4	TRBJ1-4
TGTGCCAGCAGTTTGGTCAGGGGGAAGGATGGCTACACCTTC	CASSLVRGKDGYTF	.	TRBD1	TRBV27	TRBJ1-2
TGTGCCAGCTCTCCGGGACAAAACACCGGGGAGCTGTTTTTT	CASSPGQNTGELFF	.	.	TRBV6-5	TRBJ2-2
TGTGCCAGCAGCTCACCAGGGGGTTACACCATATATTTT	CASSSPGGYTIYF	.	TRBD1	TRBV7-2	TRBJ1-3
TGTGCCAGCAGTTACCCTGGACTCGGTTCACCCCTCCACTTT	CASSYPGLGSPLHF	.	.	TRBV6-5	TRBJ1-6
TGTGCCAGCAGTTTGAGTCGGCACTCCTACAATGAGCAGTTCTTC	CASSLSRHSYNEQFF	.	.	TRBV27	TRBJ2-1
TGTGCCAGCATGAAGAGGGGGGTTCTCCCCTCTATCTACGAGCAGTACTTC	CASMKRGVLPSIYEQYF	.	.	TRBV21-1	TRBJ2-7
TGTGCCAGCAGTGAACCTAGCGGGGGCACAGATACGCAGTATTTT	CASSEPSGGTDTQYF	once	TRBD2	TRBV25-1	TRBJ2-3
TGTGCCAGCAGACTCCGCCTAGCGGGAGAGGGAGATACGCAGTATTTT	CASRLRLAGEGDTQYF	.	TRBD2	TRBV7-6	TRBJ2-3
TGTGCCAGCAGCTTGACCGAGACAGGGAATTCACCCCTCCACTTT	CASSLTETGNSPLHF	.	TRBD1	TRBV5-5	TRBJ1-6
TGTGCCAGCAGCTCCTTAGCGGGACGGCAAGAGACCCAGTACTTC	CASSSLAGRQETQYF	.	TRBD2	TRBV11-2	TRBJ2-5
TGCAGTGCGAGGGTCGACTATGGCTACACCTTC	CSARVDYGYTF	few	.	TRBV20-1	TRBJ1-2
TGTGCCAGCAGCCTCCGGGACAGGGACACTGAAGCTTTCTTT	CASSLRDRDTEAFF	.	TRBD1	TRBV7-9	TRBJ1-1
TGTGCCAGCAGGAAGACTAGCGGGAGATACGAGCAGTACTTC	CASRKTSGRYEQYF	.	TRBD2	TRBV2	TRBJ2-7
TGTGCCAGCAGCCCCCGTGGGGGCAATGAGCAGTTCTTC	CASSPRGGNEQFF	once	.	TRBV9	TRBJ2-1
TGTGCCAGCAGCTTAGTGAGTACTCAGGGTACACAGCCCCAGCATTTT	CASSLVSTQGTQPQHF	.	.	TRBV7-2	TRBJ1-5
TGTGCCAGCAGTTCCCCCGAGGGGGTCTCTGGAAACACCATATATTTT	CASSSPEGVSGNTIYF	.	.	TRBV28	TRBJ1-3
TGTGCCAGTAGTATCATCGGGATAGCCAAAAACATTCAGTACTTC	CASSIIGIAKNIQYF	.	.	TRBV19	TRBJ2-4
TGTGCCAGCAGCTTTAGTGGGACAGGGACATACAATGAGCAGTTCTTC	CASSFSGTGTYNEQFF	.	TRBD1	TRBV7-2	TRBJ2-1
TGTGCCAGCAGACGTTCCGGGACTAGCGGAGTCTACAATGAGCAGTTCTTC	CASRRSGTSGVYNEQFF	few	TRBD2	TRBV3-1/TRBV3-2	TRBJ2-1
TGTGCCAGCAGTTCCATCGGGAACACTGAAGCTTTCTTT	CASSSIGNTEAFF	.	.	TRBV6-5	TRBJ1-1
TGCGCCAGCAGCGGCAAGTCCATGAACACTGAAGCTTTCTTT	CASSGKSMNTEAFF	.	.	TRBV5-1	TRBJ1-1
TGTGCCAGCAGCTTAGCCCCAGGACAGGGTTTTGACTATGGCTACACCTTC	CASSLAPGQGFDYGYTF	.	TRBD1	TRBV7-2	TRBJ1-2
TGTGCCAGCAGTGGCGTCGTTCGGGAAGATACGCAGTATTTT	CASSGVVREDTQYF	once	.	TRBV2	TRBJ2-3
TGTGCCAGCTCACGGGTCACCCAAGAGACCCAGTACTTC	CASSRVTQETQYF	.	.	TRBV18	TRBJ2-5
TGTGCCAGCAGCTATATCCCGACTAGCAGCAGCTCCTACGAGCAGTACTTC	CASSYIPTSSSSYEQYF	.	TRBD2	TRBV7-8	TRBJ2-7
TGTGCCAGCAATGGGGGGGTATCCTACGAGCAGTACTTC	CASNGGVSYEQYF	.	TRBD2	TRBV2	TRBJ2-7
TGCGCCAGCAGCAGGACAGATGCCTACGAGCAGTACTTC	CASSRTDAYEQYF	few	.	TRBV4-1	TRBJ2-7
TGTGCCAGCAGTTCCCCGCGTAGCGGGAGGTCCTACGAGCAGTACTTC	CASSSPRSGRSYEQYF	.	TRBD2	TRBV6-5	TRBJ2-7
TGTGCCAGCAGCGCCGACACGGGACTAGCGTACAATGAGCAGTTCTTC	CASSADTGLAYNEQFF	.	TRBD2	TRBV7-7	TRBJ2-1
TGTGCCAGCAGCGTGACAGGGGAGGATCAGCCCCAGCATTTT	CASSVTGEDQPQHF	.	TRBD1	TRBV9	TRBJ1-5
TGTGCCAGCAGCTTCAGTTCTCCTTATAATTCACCCCTCCACTTT	CASSFSSPYNSPLHF	.	.	TRBV7-9	TRBJ1-6
TGTGCCAGCATCCGACGGACTAGCGGTTACAATGAGCAGTTCTTC	CASIRRTSGYNEQFF	.	TRBD2	TRBV13	TRBJ2-1
TGTGCCAGCAGTTACGAGCTAGCGACGCAGTTCTTC	CASSYELATQFF	.	.	TRBV6-2/TRBV6-3	TRBJ2-1
TGCGCCAGCAGCCGAGGCGGGGCCGCGGGAGGGATAGGTCACGAGCAGTACTTC	CASSRGGAAGGIGHEQYF	.	TRBD2	TRBV4-1	TRBJ2-7
TGTGCCACCAGTGATTTGGGGCTAGTGGCTTTCTTT	CATSDLGLVAFF	.	.	TRBV24-1	TRBJ1-1
TGCGCCAGCAGCTTGGGGGACAGTGCGTCCCTCAATCAGCCCCAGCATTTT	CASSLGDSASLNQPQHF	.	TRBD1	TRBV5-1	TRBJ1-5
TGTGCCAGCAGTTTATCGGCACCAATGGGGGGCGCGGGCAATCAGCCCCAGCATTTT	CASSLSAPMGGAGNQPQHF	.	.	TRBV27	TRBJ1-5
TGTGCCAGTAGCCCCGGACTAGCTCTCATCACCGGGGAGCTGTTTTTT	CASSPGLALITGELFF	.	TRBD2	TRBV19	TRBJ2-2
TGTGCCAGCAGTTCCCGAGGAAGGTGGGGTAGCATTCAGTACTTC	CASSSRGRWGSIQYF	.	.	TRBV6-2/TRBV6-3	TRBJ2-4
TGTGCCAGCAGCAAGAAAACAGGGGACACTGAAGCTTTCTTT	CASSKKTGDTEAFF	.	TRBD1	TRBV27	TRBJ1-1
TGTGCCAGTAGTGCATCACGGGGGCTGACTGAAGCTTTCTTT	CASSASRGLTEAFF	.	.	TRBV19	TRBJ1-1
TGTGCCAGCAGCTCGGACAGGCGATCCTACAATGAGCAGTTCTTC	CASSSDRRSYNEQFF	.	TRBD1	TRBV5-6	TRBJ2-1
TGTGCCAGCAGCTTCGAGCCGGCCGAGCAGTACTTC	CASSFEPAEQYF	.	.	TRBV5-6	TRBJ2-7
TGTGCCAGCAGTTATGGGGGGGGACTAGCGGCCACCTACGAGCAGTACTTC	CASSYGGGLAATYEQYF	.	TRBD2	TRBV28	TRBJ2-7
TGTGCCAGCAGTGTCCCCAGCGGGAGCGGTAATGAGCAGTTCTTC	CASSVPSGSGNEQFF	.	TRBD2	TRBV2	TRBJ2-1
TGTGCCAGTAGTACCGACAGGGGGGGTGCAGATACGCAGTATTTT	CASSTDRGGADTQYF	once	TRBD1	TRBV19	TRBJ2-3
TGTGCCAGCAGCTTAGCGGGACCATCCCCTTTGCAGCCCCAGCATTTT	CASSLAGPSPLQPQHF	.	.	TRBV7-2	TRBJ1-5